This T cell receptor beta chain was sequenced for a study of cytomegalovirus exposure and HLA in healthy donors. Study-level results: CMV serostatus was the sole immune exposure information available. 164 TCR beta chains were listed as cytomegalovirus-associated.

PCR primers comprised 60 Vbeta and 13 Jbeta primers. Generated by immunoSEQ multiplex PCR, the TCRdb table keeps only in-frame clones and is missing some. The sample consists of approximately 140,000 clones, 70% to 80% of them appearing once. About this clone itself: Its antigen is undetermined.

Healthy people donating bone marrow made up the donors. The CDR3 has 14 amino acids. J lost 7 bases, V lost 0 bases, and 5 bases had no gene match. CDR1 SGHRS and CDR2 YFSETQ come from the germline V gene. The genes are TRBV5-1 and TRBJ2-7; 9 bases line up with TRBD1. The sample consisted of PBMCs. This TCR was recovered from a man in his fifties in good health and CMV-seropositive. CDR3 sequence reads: CASSLGQGVWEQYF. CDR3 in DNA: TGCGCCAGCAGCTTGGGACAGGGGGTTTGGGAGCAGTACTTC.